The rows below give T cell receptor beta chains drawn from one sample of a study of blood T cell repertoires in COVID-19. Assay used: immunoSEQ multiplex PCR; TCRdb lists only in-frame clones, some missing. The table records some 19,000 clones, 70% to 90% of them present only once. The sample taken for sequencing was peripheral blood. The source is a man older than 75 with acute or convalescent COVID-19. The CDR3 runs from the conserved cysteine through the conserved F or W. The order of the fields is V gene, D gene, clone size, J gene, CDR3 DNA, CDR3 protein. A D gene is named only where the DNA matches it firmly. Clone size is stated in some rows and not others, as once, few, many or a class when expanded.

v_call: TRBV6-2/TRBV6-3
d_call: .
clone_size: .
j_call: TRBJ2-1
cdr3_nt: TGTGCCAGCAGCTCACAGCCCTCCTACAATGAGCAGTTCTTC
cdr3_aa: CASSSQPSYNEQFF

v_call: TRBV7-2
d_call: TRBD2
clone_size: .
j_call: TRBJ2-3
cdr3_nt: TGTGCCAGCAGCCATGGACTAGCGGCTACAGATACGCAGTATTTT
cdr3_aa: CASSHGLAATDTQYF

v_call: TRBV28
d_call: .
clone_size: .
j_call: TRBJ1-5
cdr3_nt: TGTGCCAGCAGTTTAGGACAGCACCTTAGCAATCAGCCCCAGCATTTT
cdr3_aa: CASSLGQHLSNQPQHF

v_call: TRBV5-4
d_call: TRBD1
clone_size: .
j_call: TRBJ2-1
cdr3_nt: TGTGCCAGCAGCCAGAGACAGGGCGACTACAATGAGCAGTTCTTC
cdr3_aa: CASSQRQGDYNEQFF

v_call: TRBV7-2
d_call: TRBD1
clone_size: .
j_call: TRBJ2-5
cdr3_nt: TGTGCCAGCAGCCCCCACCCGGACAGGGTGGAGACCCAGTACTTC
cdr3_aa: CASSPHPDRVETQYF

v_call: TRBV4-1
d_call: .
clone_size: .
j_call: TRBJ1-5
cdr3_nt: TGCGCCAGCAGCCAATGGACAGAGAATCAGCCCCAGCATTTT
cdr3_aa: CASSQWTENQPQHF

v_call: TRBV30
d_call: .
clone_size: .
j_call: TRBJ2-7
cdr3_nt: TGTGCCTGGAGTCCCCAGTCAAGCTCCTACGAGCAGTACTTC
cdr3_aa: CAWSPQSSSYEQYF

v_call: TRBV3-1/TRBV3-2
d_call: TRBD1
clone_size: .
j_call: TRBJ1-4
cdr3_nt: TGTGCCAGCAGCCCCCCGGGACAGTCCTATGAAAAACTGTTTTTT
cdr3_aa: CASSPPGQSYEKLFF

v_call: TRBV12-3/TRBV12-4
d_call: .
clone_size: .
j_call: TRBJ1-2
cdr3_nt: TGTGCCAGCAAAATCACAGGGTATAGCGGCTACACCTTC
cdr3_aa: CASKITGYSGYTF

v_call: TRBV28
d_call: .
clone_size: .
j_call: TRBJ2-7
cdr3_nt: TGTGCCAGCACCCCACCCGCGGGATACGAGCAGTACTTC
cdr3_aa: CASTPPAGYEQYF

v_call: TRBV6-2/TRBV6-3
d_call: TRBD1
clone_size: .
j_call: TRBJ1-5
cdr3_nt: TGTGCCAGCAGTTTGGCATACAGGGGAAATGGCAATCAGCCCCAGCATTTT
cdr3_aa: CASSLAYRGNGNQPQHF

v_call: TRBV5-4
d_call: TRBD1
clone_size: .
j_call: TRBJ2-7
cdr3_nt: TGTGCCAGCAGCTCTCCTAAGTCCGGGACAGGGGTAGACGAGCAGTACTTC
cdr3_aa: CASSSPKSGTGVDEQYF

v_call: TRBV9
d_call: TRBD2
clone_size: .
j_call: TRBJ2-3
cdr3_nt: TGTGCCAGCAGCCCACCCCGCGCTTGCGGGGGGGCCACAGATACGCAGTATTTT
cdr3_aa: CASSPPRACGGATDTQYF

v_call: TRBV6-1
d_call: .
clone_size: .
j_call: TRBJ1-5
cdr3_nt: TGTGCCAGCAGTGAAGGGGCAGGTAGCAATCAGCCCCAGCATTTT
cdr3_aa: CASSEGAGSNQPQHF

v_call: TRBV5-4
d_call: TRBD1
clone_size: .
j_call: TRBJ2-5
cdr3_nt: TGTGCCAGCAGCGGGGACAGGGGCCACCCCCGAGAGACCCAGTACTTC
cdr3_aa: CASSGDRGHPRETQYF

v_call: TRBV18
d_call: TRBD1
clone_size: few
j_call: TRBJ1-1
cdr3_nt: TGTGCCAGCTCGACCGGGACAGGGTCCCAAGCTTTCTTT
cdr3_aa: CASSTGTGSQAFF

v_call: TRBV7-2
d_call: TRBD1
clone_size: few
j_call: TRBJ1-6
cdr3_nt: TGTGCCAGCAGCTTTCGCAACAGGGGGCGCGGATCACCCCTCCACTTT
cdr3_aa: CASSFRNRGRGSPLHF

v_call: TRBV6-4
d_call: TRBD1
clone_size: once
j_call: TRBJ1-6
cdr3_nt: TGTAGGGGACAGATTTATTCACCCCTCCACTTT
cdr3_aa: CRGQIYSPLHF

v_call: TRBV28
d_call: .
clone_size: .
j_call: TRBJ1-1
cdr3_nt: TGTGCCAGCAGTTTAGAAGCTAGGAGGGCTGAAGCTTTCTTT
cdr3_aa: CASSLEARRAEAFF

v_call: TRBV12-3/TRBV12-4
d_call: .
clone_size: .
j_call: TRBJ2-2
cdr3_nt: TGTGCCAGCAGTTTTTCTACCACCGGGGAGCTGTTTTTT
cdr3_aa: CASSFSTTGELFF

v_call: TRBV7-6
d_call: .
clone_size: .
j_call: TRBJ2-7
cdr3_nt: TGTGCCAGCAGCTACGAGGGGGACATCTCCTACGAGCAGTACTTC
cdr3_aa: CASSYEGDISYEQYF

v_call: TRBV28
d_call: TRBD1
clone_size: once
j_call: TRBJ1-1
cdr3_nt: TGTGCCAGCCCGGGAGCCAGGGGGGACACTGAAGCTTTCTTT
cdr3_aa: CASPGARGDTEAFF

v_call: TRBV5-4
d_call: TRBD2
clone_size: .
j_call: TRBJ2-1
cdr3_nt: TGTGCCAGCAGCTTGAGTAGCGGGGGGATCAATGAGCAGTTCTTC
cdr3_aa: CASSLSSGGINEQFF

v_call: TRBV30
d_call: .
clone_size: .
j_call: TRBJ1-5
cdr3_nt: TGTGCCTGGAGTACCGGACAGAGACATAGCAATCAGCCCCAGCATTTT
cdr3_aa: CAWSTGQRHSNQPQHF

v_call: TRBV4-3
d_call: TRBD1
clone_size: .
j_call: TRBJ1-4
cdr3_nt: TGCGCCAGCAGCCAAGGGGACAGGGTTGGCGAAAAACTGTTTTTT
cdr3_aa: CASSQGDRVGEKLFF

v_call: TRBV4-1
d_call: .
clone_size: .
j_call: TRBJ1-2
cdr3_nt: TGCGCCAGCAGCCGGGCTACGAACCTGCAGGGTTATGGCTACACCTTC
cdr3_aa: CASSRATNLQGYGYTF

v_call: TRBV5-1
d_call: TRBD1
clone_size: .
j_call: TRBJ1-4
cdr3_nt: TGCGCCAGCAGCTTGGGTCAGGGGGGAGTGGTCGATGAAAAACTGTTTTTT
cdr3_aa: CASSLGQGGVVDEKLFF

v_call: TRBV9
d_call: TRBD2
clone_size: .
j_call: TRBJ2-7
cdr3_nt: TGTGCCAGCAGCGACGGGACTAGCGGGGCAGTGTCCTACGAGCAGTACTTC
cdr3_aa: CASSDGTSGAVSYEQYF

v_call: TRBV18
d_call: .
clone_size: .
j_call: TRBJ2-6
cdr3_nt: TGTGCCAGCTCACCACCTCAGGGGATTCTCTACTCTGGGGCCAACGTCCTGACTTTC
cdr3_aa: CASSPPQGILYSGANVLTF

v_call: TRBV6-1
d_call: .
clone_size: .
j_call: TRBJ1-1
cdr3_nt: TGTGCCAGCAGCGAAGACAGGTATACTGAAGCTTTCTTT
cdr3_aa: CASSEDRYTEAFF

v_call: TRBV11-2
d_call: .
clone_size: .
j_call: TRBJ1-4
cdr3_nt: TGTGCCAGCAGCTTAGGGACAGAAGGGAGAGGTGAAAAACTGTTTTTT
cdr3_aa: CASSLGTEGRGEKLFF

v_call: TRBV11-2
d_call: TRBD1
clone_size: .
j_call: TRBJ1-4
cdr3_nt: TGTGCCAGCAGAACCCGGGACAGGGGTGTCGGTGGGAAAAATGAAAAACTGTTTTTT
cdr3_aa: CASRTRDRGVGGKNEKLFF

v_call: TRBV7-2
d_call: .
clone_size: .
j_call: TRBJ1-5
cdr3_nt: TGTGCCAGCAGCTTAGGGGCGTCGGGCAATCAGCCCCAGCATTTT
cdr3_aa: CASSLGASGNQPQHF

v_call: TRBV9
d_call: .
clone_size: .
j_call: TRBJ1-5
cdr3_nt: TGTGCCAGCAGCGTAGGAGGGAACAATCAGCCCCAGCATTTT
cdr3_aa: CASSVGGNNQPQHF

v_call: TRBV19
d_call: TRBD1
clone_size: .
j_call: TRBJ1-1
cdr3_nt: TGTGCCAGTAGTATAGCCCGGACAGGGAGGACTGAAGCTTTCTTT
cdr3_aa: CASSIARTGRTEAFF

v_call: TRBV5-1
d_call: TRBD1
clone_size: .
j_call: TRBJ1-6
cdr3_nt: TGCGCCAGCAGCTTGAGTGGGCAGGGGGATTCACCCCTCCACTTT
cdr3_aa: CASSLSGQGDSPLHF

v_call: TRBV5-5
d_call: TRBD2
clone_size: .
j_call: TRBJ2-5
cdr3_nt: TGTGCCAGCAGCTTTTCAGGGAGGGGAGAGACCCAGTACTTC
cdr3_aa: CASSFSGRGETQYF

v_call: TRBV4-2
d_call: TRBD2
clone_size: .
j_call: TRBJ2-1
cdr3_nt: TGTGCCAGCAGCCAAGATTTGAGCGGGGGGTCCGCTAATGAGCAGTTCTTC
cdr3_aa: CASSQDLSGGSANEQFF

v_call: TRBV27
d_call: TRBD1
clone_size: .
j_call: TRBJ1-2
cdr3_nt: TGTGCCAGCAGTCGGGACAGGGAAGTCTATGTGGGTGGCTACACCTTC
cdr3_aa: CASSRDREVYVGGYTF

v_call: TRBV18
d_call: .
clone_size: .
j_call: TRBJ2-2
cdr3_nt: TGTGCCAGCTCACTACAGGGTTACGGCACCGGGGAGCTGTTTTTT
cdr3_aa: CASSLQGYGTGELFF

v_call: TRBV15
d_call: .
clone_size: .
j_call: TRBJ1-2
cdr3_nt: TGTGCCACCAGCAGGCAGGGAAAAGAGGCCTATGGCTACACCTTC
cdr3_aa: CATSRQGKEAYGYTF

v_call: TRBV18
d_call: .
clone_size: .
j_call: TRBJ2-5
cdr3_nt: TGTGCCAGCTCACCAGGGCTCCAAGAGACCCAGTACTTC
cdr3_aa: CASSPGLQETQYF

v_call: TRBV6-5
d_call: TRBD1
clone_size: .
j_call: TRBJ1-4
cdr3_nt: TGTGCCAGCAGCCCACAGGGGGGGGATGAAAAACTGTTTTTT
cdr3_aa: CASSPQGGDEKLFF

v_call: TRBV19
d_call: .
clone_size: once
j_call: TRBJ2-2
cdr3_nt: TGTGCCAGTAGCCCCCGCAGGAGGGGCCTGAACACCGGGGAGCTGTTTTTT
cdr3_aa: CASSPRRRGLNTGELFF

v_call: TRBV5-1
d_call: .
clone_size: .
j_call: TRBJ2-5
cdr3_nt: TGCGCCAGCAGCTTCTCTGAGACCCAGTACTTC
cdr3_aa: CASSFSETQYF

v_call: TRBV7-2
d_call: TRBD2
clone_size: .
j_call: TRBJ2-5
cdr3_nt: TGTGCCAGCAGCCCCGGGGGGGGCGGCGTTTCAAAGACCCAGTACTTC
cdr3_aa: CASSPGGGGVSKTQYF

v_call: TRBV7-2
d_call: TRBD2
clone_size: .
j_call: TRBJ2-3
cdr3_nt: TGTGCCAGCAGCTTAGCCGGACTAGCGGGGGCAGATACGCAGTATTTT
cdr3_aa: CASSLAGLAGADTQYF

v_call: TRBV19
d_call: .
clone_size: once
j_call: TRBJ2-2
cdr3_nt: TGTGCCAGTAGATCCCTTAAGAACACCGGGGAGCTGTTTTTT
cdr3_aa: CASRSLKNTGELFF

v_call: TRBV6-2/TRBV6-3
d_call: .
clone_size: .
j_call: TRBJ1-1
cdr3_nt: TGTGCCAGCAGTTACCCGACAGATGAAGCTTTCTTT
cdr3_aa: CASSYPTDEAFF

v_call: TRBV9
d_call: .
clone_size: .
j_call: TRBJ1-1
cdr3_nt: TGTGCCAGCAGCGTAGCCCAGCGGGACACTGAAGCTTTCTTT
cdr3_aa: CASSVAQRDTEAFF

v_call: TRBV9
d_call: .
clone_size: .
j_call: TRBJ1-1
cdr3_nt: TGTGCCAGCAGCGCTCAATCGACAGCCGTCTCCACTGAAGCTTTCTTT
cdr3_aa: CASSAQSTAVSTEAFF